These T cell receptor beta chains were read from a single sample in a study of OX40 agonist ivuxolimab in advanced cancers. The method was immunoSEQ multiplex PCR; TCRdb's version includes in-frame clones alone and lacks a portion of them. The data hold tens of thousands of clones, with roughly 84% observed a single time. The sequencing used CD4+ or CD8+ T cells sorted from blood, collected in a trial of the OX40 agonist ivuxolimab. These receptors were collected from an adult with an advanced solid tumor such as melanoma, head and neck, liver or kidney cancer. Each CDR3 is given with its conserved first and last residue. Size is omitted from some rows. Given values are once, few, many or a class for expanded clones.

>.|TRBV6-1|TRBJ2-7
CASRPRLF
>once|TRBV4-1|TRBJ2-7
CASSQPGQSYEQYF
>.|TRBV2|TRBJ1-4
CASSSDRAANEKLFF
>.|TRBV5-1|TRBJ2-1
CASSLWAGLQERNEQFF
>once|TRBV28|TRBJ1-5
CASTYRDQPQHF
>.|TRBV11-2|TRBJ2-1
CASSVDRGAYNEQFF
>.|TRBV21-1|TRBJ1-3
CASSKWEVGGVGNTIYF
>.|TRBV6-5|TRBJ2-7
CASSYIGAYEQYF
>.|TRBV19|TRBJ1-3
CASIGYPGNTIYF
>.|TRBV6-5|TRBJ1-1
CASKGRGGRTEAFF
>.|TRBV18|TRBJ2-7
CASSPLDRDEQYF
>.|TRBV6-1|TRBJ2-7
CASKRESSSYEQYF
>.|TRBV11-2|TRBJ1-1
CASSPDGTPGTEAFF
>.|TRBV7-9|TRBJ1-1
CASEGLAEAFF
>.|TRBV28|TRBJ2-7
CASSQGLRHLSSYEQYF
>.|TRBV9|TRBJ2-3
CASSVAPARDSVRRSTDTQYF
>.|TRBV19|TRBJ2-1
CATSGDEQFF
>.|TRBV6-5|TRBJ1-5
CASSYRAGSQPQHF
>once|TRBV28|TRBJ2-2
CASSFGASFTGELFF
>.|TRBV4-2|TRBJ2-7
CASSQMWGSEQYF
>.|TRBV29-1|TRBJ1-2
CSVEGEGLSYGYTF
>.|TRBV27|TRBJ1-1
CASSYFGTGSTNTEAFF
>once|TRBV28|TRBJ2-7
CASSSGTGAWEQYF
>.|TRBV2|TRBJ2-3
CASSPTGPDTQYF
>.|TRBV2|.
CASTGPQAIYEQYF
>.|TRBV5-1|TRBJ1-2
CASSQPDRGLGGYTF
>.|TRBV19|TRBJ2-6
CASSLRGPGANVLTF
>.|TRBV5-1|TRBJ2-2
CASSLVGQGGELFF
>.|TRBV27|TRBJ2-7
CASRLGGSGEQYF
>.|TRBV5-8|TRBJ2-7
CASRIGLAGYEQYF
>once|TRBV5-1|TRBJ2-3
CASSGGTTQGDTQYF
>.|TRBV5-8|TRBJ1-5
CASSLWGNQPQHF
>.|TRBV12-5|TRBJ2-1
CASGLAPGQGDEQFF
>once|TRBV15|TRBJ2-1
CATSRILADNEQFF
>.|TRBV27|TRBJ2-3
CASSSPLDTQYF
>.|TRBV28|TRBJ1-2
CASRGSGYTF